The T cell receptor beta chain described here comes from a study of cytomegalovirus exposure and HLA in healthy donors. Study-wide findings and caveats: Later analysis identified a missense DCLRE1C variant that was linked to TCR beta V- and J-gene trimming. Later analysis revealed greater clonal expansion in HLA-associated TCR beta chains than in equally common others.

Concerning this clone itself: Its antigen is not known.

Germline V gene sequence: CDR1 SQVTM, CDR2 ANQGSEA. Between the trimmed V and J ends, which lost 7 bases and 2 bases, there was a span of 9 bases. This CDR3 is 12 amino acids long. In the PCR, 60 Vbeta and 13 Jbeta primers were used. TCRdb's table, derived via immunoSEQ multiplex PCR, lists solely in-frame clones and lacks some. The table shows about 89,000 clones, with less than 80% occurring only once. The receptor comes from a man under 40 in good health and CMV-seronegative. The V and J genes are TRBV29-1 and TRBJ2-1, with D possibly matching TRBD2 (6 bases). The source material was PBMCs. The CDR3 sequence is CSARTTYNEQFF. As DNA, the CDR3 is TGCAGCGCAAGGACTACCTACAATGAGCAGTTCTTC.